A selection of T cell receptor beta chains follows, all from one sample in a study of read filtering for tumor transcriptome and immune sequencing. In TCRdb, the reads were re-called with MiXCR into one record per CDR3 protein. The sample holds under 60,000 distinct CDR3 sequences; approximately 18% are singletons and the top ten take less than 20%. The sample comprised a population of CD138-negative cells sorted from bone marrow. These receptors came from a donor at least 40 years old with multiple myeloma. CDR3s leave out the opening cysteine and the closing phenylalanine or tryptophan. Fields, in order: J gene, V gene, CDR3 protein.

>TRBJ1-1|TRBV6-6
ASSERRGTEAF
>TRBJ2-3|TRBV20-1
SARWREGGTDTQY
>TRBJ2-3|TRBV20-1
SVRVQGWGTLGTDTQY
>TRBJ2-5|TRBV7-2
ASRGDRLETQY
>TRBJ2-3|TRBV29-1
SATPSAVGTDTQY
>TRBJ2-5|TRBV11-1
ASSLRGGLKTQY
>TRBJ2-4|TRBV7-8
ASSVGQGVINIQY
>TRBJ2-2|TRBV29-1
SVEANVVPGELF
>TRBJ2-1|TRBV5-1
ASSLPILAGGVNEQF
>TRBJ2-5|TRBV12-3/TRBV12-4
ASTNSQETQY
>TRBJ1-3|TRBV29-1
SVGPGQGAGNTIY
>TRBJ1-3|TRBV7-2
AGSKQGLGSGNTIY
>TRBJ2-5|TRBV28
ASSSGGASEETQY
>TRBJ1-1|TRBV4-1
ASSQEVGGTEAF
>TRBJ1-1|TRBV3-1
ASSPTGGQTEAF
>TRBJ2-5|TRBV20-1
SARLAGGLGETQY
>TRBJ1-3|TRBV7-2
ASSLSTTGGLDTIY
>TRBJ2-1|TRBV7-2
ASSLEGPIPF
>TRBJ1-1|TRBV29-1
SGCRDMNTEAF
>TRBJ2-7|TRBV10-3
AISGEGDEQY
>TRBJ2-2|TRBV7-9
AISPGTNTGELF
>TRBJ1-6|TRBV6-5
ASSYSSLGSSYNPPLH
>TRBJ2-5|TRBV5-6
ASSLIGDIQETQY
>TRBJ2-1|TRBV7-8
ASSLLAVYGGEQF
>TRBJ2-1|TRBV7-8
ASSSLGAGNEQF
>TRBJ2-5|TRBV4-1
ASSPRDNQETQY
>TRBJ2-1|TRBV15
ATSRTNSGRPYNEQF
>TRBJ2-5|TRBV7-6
ASSLGQSAETQY
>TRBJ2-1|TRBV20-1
SARDIHLSYNKQF
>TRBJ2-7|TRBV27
ASSSLGVGFSYEQY
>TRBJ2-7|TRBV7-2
ASSLGGGPYEQY
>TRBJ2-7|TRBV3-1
ASSQRDREREQY
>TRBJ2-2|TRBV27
VSMSSRGGRGTGELF
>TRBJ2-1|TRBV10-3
AISNRLAGGREQL
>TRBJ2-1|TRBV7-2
ASSLGLAQYNEQF
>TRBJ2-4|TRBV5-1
ASSPDRDLGGIQY
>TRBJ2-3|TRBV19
ASSHSFGQGISTDTQY
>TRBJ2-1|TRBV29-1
SVEQGGGTGGRNEQF